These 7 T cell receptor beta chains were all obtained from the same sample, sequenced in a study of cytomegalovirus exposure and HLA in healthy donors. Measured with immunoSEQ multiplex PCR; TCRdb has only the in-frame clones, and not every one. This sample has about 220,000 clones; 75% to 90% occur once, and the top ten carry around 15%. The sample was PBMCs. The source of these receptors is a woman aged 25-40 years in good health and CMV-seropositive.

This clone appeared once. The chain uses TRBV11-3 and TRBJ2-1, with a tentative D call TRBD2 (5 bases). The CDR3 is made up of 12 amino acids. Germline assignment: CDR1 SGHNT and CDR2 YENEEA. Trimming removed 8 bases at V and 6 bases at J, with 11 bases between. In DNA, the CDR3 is TGTGCCAGCTCGGCGGGCAGCAATGAGCAGTTCTTC. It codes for CASSAGSNEQFF. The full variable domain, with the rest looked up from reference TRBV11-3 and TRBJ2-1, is EAGVVQSPRYKIIEKKQPVAFWCNPISGHNTLYWYLQNLGQGPELLIRYENEEAVDDSQLPKDRFSAERLKGVDSTLKIQPAELGDSAVYLCASSAGSNEQFFGPGTRLTVL.

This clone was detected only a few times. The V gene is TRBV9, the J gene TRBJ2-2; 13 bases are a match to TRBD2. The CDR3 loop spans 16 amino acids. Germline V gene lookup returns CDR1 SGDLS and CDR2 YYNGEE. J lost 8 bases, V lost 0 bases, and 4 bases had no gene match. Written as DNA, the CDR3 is TGTGCCAGCAGCGTAGGGACTAGCGGGAGAGGGGGGGAGCTGTTTTTT. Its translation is CASSVGTSGRGGELFF.

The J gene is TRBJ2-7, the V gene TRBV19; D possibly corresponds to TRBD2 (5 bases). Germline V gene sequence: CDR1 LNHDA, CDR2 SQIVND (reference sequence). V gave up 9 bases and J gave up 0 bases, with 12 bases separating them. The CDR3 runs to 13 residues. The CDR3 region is CASSPGGSYEQYF. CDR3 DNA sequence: TGTGCCAGCTCCCCCGGAGGCTCCTACGAGCAGTACTTC.

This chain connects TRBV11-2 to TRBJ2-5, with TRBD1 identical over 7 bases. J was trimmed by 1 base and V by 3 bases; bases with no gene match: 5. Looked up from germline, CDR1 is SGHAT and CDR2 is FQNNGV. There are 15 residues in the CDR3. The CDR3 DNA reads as TGTGCCAGCAGCTTCGCCGGGACAGCCCAAGAGACCCAGTACTTC. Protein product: CASSFAGTAQETQYF.

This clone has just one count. CDR3 nucleotide sequence: TGTGCCAGCTCACCTGGACAGCTAAGAGACTACACCTTC. The encoded protein is CASSPGQLRDYTF. The chain couples TRBV18 to TRBJ1-2; D perhaps matches TRBD1 (6 bases). Trimming took 3 bases from V and 10 from J, leaving 15 bases between them. Germline V gene data show CDR1 as KGHSH and CDR2 as LQKENI. This CDR3 is built from 13 residues.

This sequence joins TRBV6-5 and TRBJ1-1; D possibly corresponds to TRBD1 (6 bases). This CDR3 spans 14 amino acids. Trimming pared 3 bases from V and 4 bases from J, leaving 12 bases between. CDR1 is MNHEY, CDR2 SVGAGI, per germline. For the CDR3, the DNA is TGTGCCAGCAGTTATCAGGGGTCGAGCACTGAAGCTTTCTTT. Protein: CASSYQGSSTEAFF.

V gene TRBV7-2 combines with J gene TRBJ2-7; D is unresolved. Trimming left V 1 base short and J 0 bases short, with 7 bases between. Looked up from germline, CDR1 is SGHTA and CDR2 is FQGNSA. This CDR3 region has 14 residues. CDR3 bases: TGTGCCAGCAGCTTAGGCGGAGACTCCTACGAGCAGTACTTC. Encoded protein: CASSLGGDSYEQYF.